These T cell receptor beta chains were read from a single sample in a study of T cell repertoires in cytomegalovirus infection. TCRdb reanalysed the reads using MiXCR and keeps one entry per CDR3 protein. The repertoire has roughly 130,000 distinct CDR3 sequences, 20% to 30% of them found once; the top ten carry 30% to 35%. Their specific antigens are unknown. Sequencing used PBMCs, sequenced either directly or after in vitro stimulation (not recorded which). The receptors derive from a human donor in good health (CMV status not recorded). Some clones in this sample may be carry-over from other donors' samples. CDR3s include the opening cysteine and the closing phenylalanine or tryptophan. Expanded clones get a size class; other rows say once, few or many, or leave the size out.

TRBV27	few	TRBJ2-2	CASSIRVDHTGELFF
TRBV6-5	few	TRBJ1-1	CASSNGGRGGLAFF
TRBV7-2	many	TRBJ2-2	CASRRPATGELFF
TRBV19	few	TRBJ1-5	CASTEGGRGRGQPQHF
TRBV7-3	many	TRBJ2-1	CASSLVSGTSRNNEQFF
TRBV30	.	TRBJ1-1	CAARQGVFTEAFF
TRBV6-2/TRBV6-3	few	TRBJ2-2	CASSPSDRGDSGELFF
TRBV12-3/TRBV12-4	.	TRBJ2-6	CASSFRVGANVLTF
TRBV6-6	few	TRBJ1-6	CAGARDSYNSPLHF
TRBV6-6	few	TRBJ2-3	CASSYDPGPDTQYF
TRBV7-2	many	TRBJ1-5	CASSPQGGGNQPQHF
TRBV7-9	.	TRBJ1-3	CASSPNPGNTIYF